This TCR beta chain was retrieved from a study of blood T cell repertoires in COVID-19 (dated by TCRdb to about 2020). A note on the overall study: Samples from collaborators originated in the United States, Italy and Spain and spanned both the acute and convalescent phases of COVID-19. The prospective study material was composed of cDNA or gDNA derived from T cells, B-cell-depleted T cells, or PBMCs. HLA class I and class II types, where available, came from metadata supplied by the sample provider rather than from assay-based typing. The dataset comprised deeply sampled blood TCRbeta repertoires from subjects exposed to, actively infected with, or recovered from COVID-19. The repertoires were released in a freely available public database intended as a resource for research on the immune response to SARS-CoV-2. The samples were drawn from two sources: the first 160 participants of the ongoing ImmuneRACE study, and 1,200 or so subjects contributed by 6 global collaborators. A de-identified subject ID, COVID-19 status, age in years and sex were almost always included in the sample metadata. Broad study findings and their caveats: How much clinical and demographic metadata was included differed by source and by participant, and the metadata was provided uncurated.

The immunoSEQ Assay, a bias-controlled multiplex PCR, was used to amplify TCRbeta CDR3 regions from genomic DNA. Per the original workflow: Within the assay, amplification of reference gene primers was used to estimate how many nucleated cells each sample contained. Sequence reads were collapsed and filtered to measure the absolute abundance of every unique TCRbeta CDR3 rearrangement. For each sample, productive Simpson clonality was calculated as the square root of Simpson's diversity index over productive rearrangements. What TCRdb holds here is the immuneACCESS table cut down to in-frame rearrangements. Part of the clones is not present; checked against another copy, under half of the missing clones reflect an unresolved V gene, and the others are unexplained. V, J and clone size derive from that table, while D and trimming were established from the DNA sequence. For this sample the table gives around 100,000 clones, of which 75% to 90% were detected only once. The ten largest clones take up 7.9% of the sample.

On this clone: Its antigen remains undetermined. No base quality values were provided; no much bigger clone lies one nucleotide off.

CDR1 and CDR2, looked up from the germline V gene, are SGHVS and FNYEAQ. The CDR3, cysteine through phenylalanine, is 15 amino acids long. The sequence is cut down to CDR3 DNA, 45 bases in frame from base 1. Trimming accounts for 5 bases at V and 0 bases at J, while the number of junction bases matched to no gene is 7. The collaborating institutions used their own protocols to collect whole blood in K2EDTA tubes. For TCRbeta analysis, collaborator samples were shipped as frozen whole blood, as isolated PBMCs, or as DNA extracted from either sample type. The sample comprised peripheral blood. This sequence originates from a man in his 70s with acute or convalescent COVID-19. The chain is made from TRBV7-6 and TRBJ2-7, and 7 junctional nucleotides match TRBD1. The DNA reads TGTGCCAGCAGCCCTATACAGGGGAGCTCCTACGAGCAGTACTTC. Its coded protein is CASSPIQGSSYEQYF.